The present T cell receptor (beta chain) was sequenced within a study of STAT5B mutations in CD4+ large granular lymphocyte leukemia. Study-wide results and limits: Data were not HLA-matched across samples. Top patient clones used TRBV06 genes more often: 8/27 versus 2/35 in controls. Main leukemic clonotypes were patient-specific, but more than 20% appeared at low frequency elsewhere.

Sequencing used immunoSEQ multiplex PCR; TCRdb keeps in-frame clones, though not all of them. The table shows about 34,000 clones, with 69% occurring only once. Of note for this clone: Its antigen is unidentified.

Trimming removed 2 bases at V and 4 bases at J, with 8 bases between. Germline V gives CDR1 KGHSH, CDR2 LQKENI. CDR3 size: 13 residues. Healthy controls were blood donor buffy coats. The source of this sequence is a human donor in good health. Sample: CD4+ T cells from blood buffy coats. V and J are TRBV18 and TRBJ2-5; D is uncertain. The CDR3 DNA reads TGTGCCAGCTCACCAACGAACAGAGAGACCCAGTACTTC. Its translation is CASSPTNRETQYF. The whole variable domain, filled in from reference TRBV18 and TRBJ2-5, reads NAGVMQNPRHLVRRRGQEARLRCSPMKGHSHVYWYRQLPEEGLKFMVYLQKENIIDESGMPKERFSAEFPKEGPSILRIQQVVRGDSAAYFCASSPTNRETQYFGPGTRLLVL.